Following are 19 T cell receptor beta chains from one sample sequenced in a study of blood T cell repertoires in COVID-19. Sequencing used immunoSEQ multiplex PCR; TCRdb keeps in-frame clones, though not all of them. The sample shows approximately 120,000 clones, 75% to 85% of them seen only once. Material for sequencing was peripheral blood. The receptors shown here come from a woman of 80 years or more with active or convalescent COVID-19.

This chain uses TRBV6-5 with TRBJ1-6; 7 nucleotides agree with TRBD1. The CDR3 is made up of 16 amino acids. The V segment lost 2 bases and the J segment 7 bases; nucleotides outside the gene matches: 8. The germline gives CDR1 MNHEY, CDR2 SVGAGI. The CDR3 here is CASSYHFGQENSPLHF. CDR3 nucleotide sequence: TGTGCCAGCAGTTACCACTTCGGACAGGAGAATTCACCCCTCCACTTT.

The CDR3 DNA is TGTGCCATCACCGATGGGTTAGCGGGAAGCACAGATACGCAGTATTTT. Its translation: CAITDGLAGSTDTQYF. V is TRBV10-3 and J is TRBJ2-3; 8 nucleotides align to TRBD2. V lost 7 bases and J lost 0; bases outside the gene matches: 9. The germline gives CDR1 ENHRY, CDR2 SYGVKD. The CDR3 has 16 amino acids.

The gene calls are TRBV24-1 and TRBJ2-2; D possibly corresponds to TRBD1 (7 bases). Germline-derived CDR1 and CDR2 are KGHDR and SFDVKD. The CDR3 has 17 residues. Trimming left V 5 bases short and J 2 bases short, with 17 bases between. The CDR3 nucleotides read TGTGCCACCAGTGGGGGCCGCGGGACAGCAAACACCGGGGAGCTGTTTTTT. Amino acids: CATSGGRGTANTGELFF.

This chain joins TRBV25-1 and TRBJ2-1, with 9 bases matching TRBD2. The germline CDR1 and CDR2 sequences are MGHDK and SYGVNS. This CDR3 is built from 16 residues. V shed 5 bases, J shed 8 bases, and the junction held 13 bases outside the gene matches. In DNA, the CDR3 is TGTGCCAGCAGTAGCCCCCACGCGGGGGGGCGGGATGAGCAGTTCTTC. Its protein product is CASSSPHAGGRDEQFF.

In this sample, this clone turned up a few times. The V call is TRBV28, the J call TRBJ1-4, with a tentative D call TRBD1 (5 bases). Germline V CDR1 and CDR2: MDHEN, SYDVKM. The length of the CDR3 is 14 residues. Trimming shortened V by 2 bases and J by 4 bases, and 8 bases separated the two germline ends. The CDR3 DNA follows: TGTGCCAGCAGTTTAGCGGGGGATAATGAAAAACTGTTTTTT. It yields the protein CASSLAGDNEKLFF.

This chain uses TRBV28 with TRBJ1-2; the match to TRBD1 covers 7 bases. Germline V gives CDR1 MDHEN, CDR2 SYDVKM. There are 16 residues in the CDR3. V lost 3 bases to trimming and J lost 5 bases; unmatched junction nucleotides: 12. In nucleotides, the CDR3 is TGTGCCAGCAGTTTCTCCGGGACAGAGGTGTTGTATGGCTACACCTTC. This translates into CASSFSGTEVLYGYTF.

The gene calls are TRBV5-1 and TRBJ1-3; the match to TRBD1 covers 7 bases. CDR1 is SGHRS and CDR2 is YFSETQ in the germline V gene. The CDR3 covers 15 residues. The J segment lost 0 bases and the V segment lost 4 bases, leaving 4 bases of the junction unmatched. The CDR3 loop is CASSKGQTSGNTIYF. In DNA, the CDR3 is TGCGCCAGCAGCAAGGGACAGACCTCTGGAAACACCATATATTTT.

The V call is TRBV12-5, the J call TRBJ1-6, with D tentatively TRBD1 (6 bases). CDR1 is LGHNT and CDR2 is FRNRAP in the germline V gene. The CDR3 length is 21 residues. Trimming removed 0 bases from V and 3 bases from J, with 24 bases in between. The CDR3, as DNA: TGTGCTAGTGGTTTGGTCTTTCCCATCAGGGGTGCGGTCCTCTATAATTCACCCCTCCACTTT. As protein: CASGLVFPIRGAVLYNSPLHF.

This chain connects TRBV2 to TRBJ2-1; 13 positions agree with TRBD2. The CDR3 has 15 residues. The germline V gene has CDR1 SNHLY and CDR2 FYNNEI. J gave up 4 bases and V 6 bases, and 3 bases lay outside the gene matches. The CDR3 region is CASRPGLAGYNEQFF. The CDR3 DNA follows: TGTGCCAGCAGGCCGGGACTAGCGGGATACAATGAGCAGTTCTTC.

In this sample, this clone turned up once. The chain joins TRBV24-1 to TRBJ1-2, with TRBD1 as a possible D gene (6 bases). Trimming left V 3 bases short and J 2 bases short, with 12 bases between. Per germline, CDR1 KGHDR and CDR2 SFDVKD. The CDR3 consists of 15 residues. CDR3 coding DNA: TGTGCCACCAGTGATACAGGGACCCTAAACTATGGCTACACCTTC. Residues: CATSDTGTLNYGYTF.

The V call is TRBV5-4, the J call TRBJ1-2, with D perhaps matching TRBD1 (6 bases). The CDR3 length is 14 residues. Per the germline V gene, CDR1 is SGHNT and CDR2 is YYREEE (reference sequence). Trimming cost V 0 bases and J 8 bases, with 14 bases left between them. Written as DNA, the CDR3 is TGTGCCAGCAGCTTGGATAGGGGGTCGGCCGGCTACACCTTC. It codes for CASSLDRGSAGYTF.

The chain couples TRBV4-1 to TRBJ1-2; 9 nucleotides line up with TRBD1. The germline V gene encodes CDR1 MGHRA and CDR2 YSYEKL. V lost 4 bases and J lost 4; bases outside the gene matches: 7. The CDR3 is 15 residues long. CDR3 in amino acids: CASSPPGQGVYGYTF. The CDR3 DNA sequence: TGCGCCAGCAGCCCCCCGGGACAGGGAGTCTATGGCTACACCTTC.

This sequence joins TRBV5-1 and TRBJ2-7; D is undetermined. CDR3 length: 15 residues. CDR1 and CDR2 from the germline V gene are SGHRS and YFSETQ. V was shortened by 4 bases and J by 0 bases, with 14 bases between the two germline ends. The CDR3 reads CASSVRPESSYEQYF. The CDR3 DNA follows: TGCGCCAGCAGCGTGCGGCCCGAAAGCTCCTACGAGCAGTACTTC.

As DNA, the CDR3 is TGTGCCAGCAGCCAGGGGACTAGCACCAGAGGGGCCTACGAGCAGTACTTC. It specifies CASSQGTSTRGAYEQYF. This chain joins TRBV4-2 and TRBJ2-7, with 9 bases lining up with TRBD2. V shed 3 bases, J shed 2 bases, and the junction held 11 bases outside the gene matches. CDR3 size: 17 residues. Germline V gene sequence: CDR1 LGHNA, CDR2 YNFKEQ.

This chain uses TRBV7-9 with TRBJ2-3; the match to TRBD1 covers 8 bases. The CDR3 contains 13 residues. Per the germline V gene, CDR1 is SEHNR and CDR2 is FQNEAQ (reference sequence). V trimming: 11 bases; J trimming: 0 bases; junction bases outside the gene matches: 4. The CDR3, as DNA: TGTGCCGTCGACAGGGGAAGCACAGATACGCAGTATTTT. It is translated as CAVDRGSTDTQYF.

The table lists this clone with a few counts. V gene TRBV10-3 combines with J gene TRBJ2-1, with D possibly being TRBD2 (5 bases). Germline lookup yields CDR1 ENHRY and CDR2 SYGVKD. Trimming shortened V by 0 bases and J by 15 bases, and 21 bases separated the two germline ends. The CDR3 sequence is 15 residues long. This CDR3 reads CAISESVGLALEGFF. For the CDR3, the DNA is TGTGCCATCAGTGAGTCCGTGGGGTTAGCGCTTGAGGGGTTCTTC.

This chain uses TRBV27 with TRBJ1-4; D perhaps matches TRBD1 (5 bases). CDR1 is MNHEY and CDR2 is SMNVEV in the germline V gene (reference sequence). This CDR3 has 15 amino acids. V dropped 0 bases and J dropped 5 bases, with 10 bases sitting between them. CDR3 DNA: TGTGCCAGCAGTTTATCAGGGGCTACCAATGAAAAACTGTTTTTT. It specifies CASSLSGATNEKLFF. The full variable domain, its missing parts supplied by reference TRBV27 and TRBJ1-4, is EAQVTQNPRYLITVTGKKLTVTCSQNMNHEYMSWYRQDPGLGLRQIYYSMNVEVTDKGDVPEGYKVSRKEKRNFPLILESPSPNQTSLYFCASSLSGATNEKLFFGSGTQLSVL.

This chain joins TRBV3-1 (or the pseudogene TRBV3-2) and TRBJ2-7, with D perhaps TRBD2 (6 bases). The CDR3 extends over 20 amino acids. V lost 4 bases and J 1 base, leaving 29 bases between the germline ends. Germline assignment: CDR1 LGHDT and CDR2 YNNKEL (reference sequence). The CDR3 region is CASSPLGGGTLGLRSYEQYF. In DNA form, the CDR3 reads TGTGCCAGCAGCCCATTAGGCGGCGGGACTCTTGGGTTGCGATCCTACGAGCAGTACTTC.

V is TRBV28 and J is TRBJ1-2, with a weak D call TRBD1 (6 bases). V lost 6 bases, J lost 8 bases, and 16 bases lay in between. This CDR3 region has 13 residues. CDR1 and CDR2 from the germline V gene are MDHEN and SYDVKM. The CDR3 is CASSPWGGRGYTF. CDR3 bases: TGTGCCAGCAGCCCATGGGGGGGGCGCGGCTACACCTTC.